These T cell receptor beta chains were read from a single sample in a study of T cell responses to AZD1222 COVID-19 vaccine. Profiling relied on immunoSEQ multiplex PCR, and the TCRdb table lists in-frame clones only, not all of them. The data hold fewer than 150,000 clones, with 85% to 95% observed a single time. Here the sequenced sample was peripheral blood, taken 28 days after the second AZD1222 dose. The origin of the receptors is an adult who received the AZD1222 COVID-19 vaccine. Both conserved end residues are part of each CDR3. D genes are given only for firm matches. Only some rows state a clone size, as once, few, many or a class for expanded clones.

CDR3nt: TGTGCCAGCAGTTACATAGGGACAGGGATCACCGGGGAGCTGTTTTTT
CDR3aa: CASSYIGTGITGELFF
j_gene: TRBJ2-2
abundance: NA
d_gene: TRBD1
v_gene: TRBV6-5

CDR3nt: TGTGCCAGCACCACGGGGGGGGCAAACTCCTACAATGAGCAGTTCTTC
CDR3aa: CASTTGGANSYNEQFF
j_gene: TRBJ2-1
abundance: once
d_gene: TRBD2
v_gene: TRBV28

CDR3nt: TGCAGCGTCTGGGGGCAGGGTAACGAAGCTTTCTTT
CDR3aa: CSVWGQGNEAFF
j_gene: TRBJ1-1
abundance: NA
d_gene: NA
v_gene: TRBV29-1

CDR3nt: TGTGCCAGCAGCGTAGTAGACAGGGGGGATTCACCCCTCCACTTT
CDR3aa: CASSVVDRGDSPLHF
j_gene: TRBJ1-6
abundance: NA
d_gene: TRBD1
v_gene: TRBV9

CDR3nt: TGTGCCAGCAGCTTAGTAGACCCAGGGGTAGCCAAAAACATTCAGTACTTC
CDR3aa: CASSLVDPGVAKNIQYF
j_gene: TRBJ2-4
abundance: NA
d_gene: NA
v_gene: TRBV7-9

CDR3nt: TGTGCCAGTAGACCTCCTGCGGGGGGGATAGATACGCAGTATTTT
CDR3aa: CASRPPAGGIDTQYF
j_gene: TRBJ2-3
abundance: NA
d_gene: TRBD2
v_gene: TRBV19

CDR3nt: TGTGCCAGCAGGCCGGACTTAACTAGCACAGATACGCAGTATTTT
CDR3aa: CASRPDLTSTDTQYF
j_gene: TRBJ2-3
abundance: NA
d_gene: NA
v_gene: TRBV3-1/TRBV3-2

CDR3nt: TGTGCCAGCGCAGGGAGAGTGGACAGGAGTTGGGGCCACTTT
CDR3aa: CASAGRVDRSWGHF
j_gene: TRBJ1-1
abundance: NA
d_gene: TRBD1
v_gene: TRBV6-5

CDR3nt: TGTGCCAGCAGCGTAGTACCCTCTGGAAACACCATATATTTT
CDR3aa: CASSVVPSGNTIYF
j_gene: TRBJ1-3
abundance: NA
d_gene: NA
v_gene: TRBV9

CDR3nt: TGTGCCAGCAGCTACCGGACTAGCGGAACCTACGAGCAGTACTTC
CDR3aa: CASSYRTSGTYEQYF
j_gene: TRBJ2-7
abundance: NA
d_gene: TRBD2
v_gene: TRBV11-2